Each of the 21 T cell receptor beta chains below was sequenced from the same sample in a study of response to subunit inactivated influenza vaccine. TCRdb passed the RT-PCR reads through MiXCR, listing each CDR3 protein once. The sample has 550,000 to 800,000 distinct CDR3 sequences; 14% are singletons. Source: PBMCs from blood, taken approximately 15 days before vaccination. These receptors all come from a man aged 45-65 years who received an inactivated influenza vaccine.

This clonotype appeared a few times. CDR3 protein: CASSLARETEKLFF. The CDR3 DNA reads TGTGCCAGCAGCTTAGCGCGTGAAACGGAAAAACTGTTTTTT. The rearrangement joins TRBV7-2 to TRBJ1-4; D gene ambiguous. The CDR3 is 14 amino acids. V was pared by 0 bases and J by 8 bases, with 10 bases between. Per germline, CDR1 SGHTA and CDR2 FQGNSA.

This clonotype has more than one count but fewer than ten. The CDR3 spells CASSYSANTEAFF. The CDR3, as DNA: TGTGCCAGCAGTTACTCGGCGAACACTGAAGCTTTCTTT. V and J are TRBV6-2 or TRBV6-3 and TRBJ1-1; D call uncertain. Germline lookup yields CDR1 MNHEY and CDR2 SVGEGT. The V gene lost 0 bases and the J gene lost 1 base, with 3 bases spanning the gap. This CDR3 is 13 amino acids long.

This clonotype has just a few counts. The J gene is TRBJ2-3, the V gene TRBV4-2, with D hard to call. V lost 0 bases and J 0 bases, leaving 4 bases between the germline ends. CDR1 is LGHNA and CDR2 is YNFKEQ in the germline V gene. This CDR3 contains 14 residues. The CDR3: CASSQDFSTDTQYF. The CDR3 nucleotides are TGTGCCAGCAGCCAAGATTTTAGCACAGATACGCAGTATTTT.

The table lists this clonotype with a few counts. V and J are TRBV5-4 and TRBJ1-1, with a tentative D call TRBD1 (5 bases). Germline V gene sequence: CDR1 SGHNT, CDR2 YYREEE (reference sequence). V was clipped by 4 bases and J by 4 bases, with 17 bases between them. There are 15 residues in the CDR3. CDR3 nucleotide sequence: TGTGCCAGCAGCGGCGCATTAGGGGAGGGCACTGAAGCTTTCTTT. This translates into CASSGALGEGTEAFF.

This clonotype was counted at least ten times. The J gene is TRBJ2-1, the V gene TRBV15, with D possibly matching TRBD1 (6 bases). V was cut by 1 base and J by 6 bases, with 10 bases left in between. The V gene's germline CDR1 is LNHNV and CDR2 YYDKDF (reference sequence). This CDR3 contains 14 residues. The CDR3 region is CATSRASGVNEQFF. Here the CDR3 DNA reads TGTGCCACCAGCAGAGCCTCAGGGGTCAATGAGCAGTTCTTC.

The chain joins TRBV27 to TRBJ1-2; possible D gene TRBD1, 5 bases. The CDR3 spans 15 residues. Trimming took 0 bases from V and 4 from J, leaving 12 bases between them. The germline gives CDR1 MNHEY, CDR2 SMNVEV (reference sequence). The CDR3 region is CASSLSPGLSYGYTF. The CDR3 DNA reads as TGTGCCAGCAGTTTATCCCCAGGGCTGAGCTATGGCTACACCTTC.

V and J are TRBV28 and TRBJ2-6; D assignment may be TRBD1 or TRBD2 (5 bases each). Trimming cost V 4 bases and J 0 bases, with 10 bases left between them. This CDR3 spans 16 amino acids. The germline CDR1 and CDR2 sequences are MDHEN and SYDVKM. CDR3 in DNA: TGTGCCAGCAGTTGGGACGGCCGCTCTGGGGCCAACGTCCTGACTTTC. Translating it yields CASSWDGRSGANVLTF.

The CDR3 bases are TGCAGTGCTAGAGATAGGGCAGGGGTCACTGAAGCTTTCTTT. This translates into CSARDRAGVTEAFF. The V gene is TRBV20-1, the J gene TRBJ1-1; possibly TRBD1 for D (6 bases). CDR1 DFQATT and CDR2 SNEGSKA come from the germline V gene (reference sequence). V lost 0 bases and J lost 4, with 12 bases in between. The CDR3 totals 14 residues.

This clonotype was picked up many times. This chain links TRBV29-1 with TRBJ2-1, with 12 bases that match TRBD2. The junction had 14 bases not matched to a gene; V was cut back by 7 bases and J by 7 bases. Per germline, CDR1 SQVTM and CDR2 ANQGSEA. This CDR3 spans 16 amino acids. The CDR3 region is CSARIPGLAGSNEQFF. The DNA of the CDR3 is TGCAGCGCTCGAATCCCCGGACTAGCGGGATCGAATGAGCAGTTCTTC.

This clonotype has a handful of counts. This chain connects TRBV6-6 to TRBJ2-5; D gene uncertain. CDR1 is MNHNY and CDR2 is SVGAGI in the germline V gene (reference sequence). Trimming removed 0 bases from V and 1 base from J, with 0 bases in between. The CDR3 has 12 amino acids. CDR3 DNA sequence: TGTGCCAGCAGTTACTCCCAAGAGACCCAGTACTTC. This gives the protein CASSYSQETQYF.

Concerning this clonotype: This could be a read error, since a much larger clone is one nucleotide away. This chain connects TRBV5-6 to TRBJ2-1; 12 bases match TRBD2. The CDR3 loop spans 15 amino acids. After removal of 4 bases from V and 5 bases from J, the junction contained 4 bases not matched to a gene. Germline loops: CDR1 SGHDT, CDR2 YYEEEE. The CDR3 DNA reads TGTGCCAGCAGCCCGACTAGCGGGAGCCACAATGAGCAGTTCTTC. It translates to CASSPTSGSHNEQFF.

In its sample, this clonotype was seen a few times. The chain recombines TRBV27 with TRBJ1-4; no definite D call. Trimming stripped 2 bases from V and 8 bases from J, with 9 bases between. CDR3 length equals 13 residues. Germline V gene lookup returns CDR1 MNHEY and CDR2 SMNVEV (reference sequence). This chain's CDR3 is CASSLGPSEKLFF. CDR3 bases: TGTGCCAGCAGTTTAGGGCCAAGCGAAAAACTGTTTTTT.

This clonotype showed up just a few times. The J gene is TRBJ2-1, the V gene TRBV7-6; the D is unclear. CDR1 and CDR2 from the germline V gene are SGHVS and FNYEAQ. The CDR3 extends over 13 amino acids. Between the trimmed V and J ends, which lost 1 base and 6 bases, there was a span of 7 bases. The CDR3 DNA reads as TGTGCCAGCAGCTTAGGCTGGCGCAATGAGCAGTTCTTC. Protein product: CASSLGWRNEQFF.

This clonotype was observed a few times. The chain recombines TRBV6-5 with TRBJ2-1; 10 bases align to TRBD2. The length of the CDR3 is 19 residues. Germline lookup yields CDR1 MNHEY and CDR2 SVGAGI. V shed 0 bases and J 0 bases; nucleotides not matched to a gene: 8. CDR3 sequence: CASSYSGSGGQSSYNEQFF. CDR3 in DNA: TGTGCCAGCAGTTACTCGGGTAGCGGGGGGCAAAGCTCCTACAATGAGCAGTTCTTC.

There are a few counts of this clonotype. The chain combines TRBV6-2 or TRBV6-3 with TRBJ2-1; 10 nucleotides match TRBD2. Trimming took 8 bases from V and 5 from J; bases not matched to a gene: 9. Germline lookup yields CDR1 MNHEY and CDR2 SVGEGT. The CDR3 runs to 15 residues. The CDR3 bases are TGTGCCAGCCAGTTCTCTAGCGGGGGTCACAATGAGCAGTTCTTC. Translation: CASQFSSGGHNEQFF.

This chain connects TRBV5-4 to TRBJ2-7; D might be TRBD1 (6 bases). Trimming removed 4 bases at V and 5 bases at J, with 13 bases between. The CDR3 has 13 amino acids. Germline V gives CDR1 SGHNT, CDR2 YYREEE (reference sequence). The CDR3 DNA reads TGTGCCAGCAGCCGGGACATAAAAGACGAGCAGTACTTC. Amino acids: CASSRDIKDEQYF.

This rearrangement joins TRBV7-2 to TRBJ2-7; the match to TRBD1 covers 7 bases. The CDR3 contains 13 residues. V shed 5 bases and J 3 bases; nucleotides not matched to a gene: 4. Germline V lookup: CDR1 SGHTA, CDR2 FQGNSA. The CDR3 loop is CASSHQGDYEQYF. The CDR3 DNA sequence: TGTGCCAGCAGCCACCAGGGGGACTACGAGCAGTACTTC.

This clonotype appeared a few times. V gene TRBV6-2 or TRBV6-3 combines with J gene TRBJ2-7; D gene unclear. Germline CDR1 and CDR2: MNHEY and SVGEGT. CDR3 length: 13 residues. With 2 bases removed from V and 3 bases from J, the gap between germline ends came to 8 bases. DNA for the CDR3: TGTGCCAGCAGTTACAGCTTCGTCTACGAGCAGTACTTC. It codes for CASSYSFVYEQYF.

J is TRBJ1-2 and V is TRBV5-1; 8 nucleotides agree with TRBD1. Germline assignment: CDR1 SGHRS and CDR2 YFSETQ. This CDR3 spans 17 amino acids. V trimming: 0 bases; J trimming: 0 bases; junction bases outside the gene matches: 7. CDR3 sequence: CASSLEQGASPNYGYTF. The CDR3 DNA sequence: TGCGCCAGCAGCTTGGAGCAGGGGGCTTCTCCTAACTATGGCTACACCTTC.

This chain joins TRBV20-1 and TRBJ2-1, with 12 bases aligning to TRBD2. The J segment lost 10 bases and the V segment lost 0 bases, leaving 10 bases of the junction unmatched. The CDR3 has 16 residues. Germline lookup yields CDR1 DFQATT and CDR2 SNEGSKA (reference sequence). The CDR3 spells CSARDVASGREGEQFF. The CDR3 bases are TGCAGTGCTAGAGATGTGGCTAGCGGGAGGGAAGGGGAGCAGTTCTTC.

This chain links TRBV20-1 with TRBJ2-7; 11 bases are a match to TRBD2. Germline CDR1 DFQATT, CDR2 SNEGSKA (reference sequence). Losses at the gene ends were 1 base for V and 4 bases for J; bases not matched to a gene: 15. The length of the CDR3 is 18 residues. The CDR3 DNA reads TGCAGTGCTAGAGGGGTATCGTTAGCGGGGGGGAACCGATACGAGCAGTACTTC. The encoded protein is CSARGVSLAGGNRYEQYF.